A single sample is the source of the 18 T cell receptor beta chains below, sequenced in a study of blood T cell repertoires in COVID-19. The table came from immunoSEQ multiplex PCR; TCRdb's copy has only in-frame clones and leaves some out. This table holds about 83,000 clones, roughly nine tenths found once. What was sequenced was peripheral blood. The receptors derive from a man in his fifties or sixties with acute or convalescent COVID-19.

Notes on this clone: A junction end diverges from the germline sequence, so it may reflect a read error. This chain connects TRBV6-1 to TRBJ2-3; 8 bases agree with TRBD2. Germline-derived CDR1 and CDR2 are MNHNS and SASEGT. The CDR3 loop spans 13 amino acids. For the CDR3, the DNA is TGTGCCAGCAGTGAAGACGGGGGGGCCCCGGTTACTTTT. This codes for CASSEDGGAPVTF.

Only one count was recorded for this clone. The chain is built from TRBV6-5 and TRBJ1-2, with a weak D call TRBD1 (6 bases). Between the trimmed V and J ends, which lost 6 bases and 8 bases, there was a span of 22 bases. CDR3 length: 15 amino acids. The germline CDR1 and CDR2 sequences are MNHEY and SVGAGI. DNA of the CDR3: TGTGCCAGCAGCCCCTTGGGGGGGGCCATTAACGGCTACACCTTC. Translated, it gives CASSPLGGAINGYTF.

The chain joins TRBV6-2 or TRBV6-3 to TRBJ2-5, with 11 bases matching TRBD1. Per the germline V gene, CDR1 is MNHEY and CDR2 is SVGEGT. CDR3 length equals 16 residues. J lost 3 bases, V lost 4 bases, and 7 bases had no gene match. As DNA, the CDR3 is TGTGCCAGCAGTTTCCGGACAGGGGGCGTAGAAGAGACCCAGTACTTC. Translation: CASSFRTGGVEETQYF.

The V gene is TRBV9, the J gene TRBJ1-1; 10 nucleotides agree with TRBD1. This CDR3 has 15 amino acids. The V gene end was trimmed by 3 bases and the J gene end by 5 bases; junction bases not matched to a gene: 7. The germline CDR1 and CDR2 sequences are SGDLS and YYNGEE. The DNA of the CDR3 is TGTGCCAGCAGCGCCCGGACAGGGGGGGATACTGAAGCTTTCTTT. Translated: CASSARTGGDTEAFF.

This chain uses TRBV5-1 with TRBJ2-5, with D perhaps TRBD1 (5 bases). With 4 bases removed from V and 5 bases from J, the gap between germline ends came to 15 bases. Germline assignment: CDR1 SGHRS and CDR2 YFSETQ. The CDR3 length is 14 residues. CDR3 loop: CASSSPTELETQYF. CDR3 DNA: TGCGCCAGCAGCAGCCCGACAGAGTTGGAGACCCAGTACTTC.

The CDR3 coding sequence is TGCAGCGTAGGAGACCTTCGGGGGAGTGAAGCTTTCTTT. This sequence encodes CSVGDLRGSEAFF. This sequence joins TRBV29-1 and TRBJ1-1, with D maybe TRBD1 (5 bases). CDR3 length equals 13 residues. The germline V and J ends were trimmed by 6 bases and 7 bases, with 18 bases remaining between them. Germline loops: CDR1 SQVTM, CDR2 ANQGSEA. Supplemented by reference TRBV29-1 and TRBJ1-1, the full variable domain reads SAVISQKPSRDICQRGTSLTIQCQVDSQVTMMFWYRQQPGQSLTLIATANQGSEATYESGFVIDKFPISRPNLTFSTLTVSNMSPEDSSIYLCSVGDLRGSEAFFGQGTRLTVV.

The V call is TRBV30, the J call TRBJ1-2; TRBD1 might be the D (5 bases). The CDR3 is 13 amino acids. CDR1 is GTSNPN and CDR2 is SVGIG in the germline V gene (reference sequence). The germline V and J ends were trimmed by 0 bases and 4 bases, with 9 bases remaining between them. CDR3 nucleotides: TGTGCCTGGAGTGTCACGGGGGTCTATGGCTACACCTTC. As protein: CAWSVTGVYGYTF.

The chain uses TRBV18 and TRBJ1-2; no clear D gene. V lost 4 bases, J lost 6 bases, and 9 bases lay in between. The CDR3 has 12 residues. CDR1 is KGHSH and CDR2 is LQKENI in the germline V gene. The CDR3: CASSRSPDGYTF. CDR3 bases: TGTGCCAGCTCACGGTCCCCGGATGGCTACACCTTC.

DNA of the CDR3: TGTGCCAGCAGCGCCATTTCAGGGGCTGAAGCTTTCTTT. The encoded protein is CASSAISGAEAFF. The V and J genes are TRBV7-3 and TRBJ1-1, with D perhaps matching TRBD1 (6 bases). Trimming left V 5 bases short and J 6 bases short, with 13 bases between. Germline lookup yields CDR1 SGHTA and CDR2 FQGTGA. The CDR3 spans 13 residues.

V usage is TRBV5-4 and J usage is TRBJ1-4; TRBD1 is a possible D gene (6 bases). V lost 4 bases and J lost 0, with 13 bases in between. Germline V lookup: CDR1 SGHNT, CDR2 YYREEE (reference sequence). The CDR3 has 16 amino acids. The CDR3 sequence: CASSGSDSATNEKLFF. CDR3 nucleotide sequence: TGTGCCAGCAGCGGTTCGGACAGTGCAACTAATGAAAAACTGTTTTTT.

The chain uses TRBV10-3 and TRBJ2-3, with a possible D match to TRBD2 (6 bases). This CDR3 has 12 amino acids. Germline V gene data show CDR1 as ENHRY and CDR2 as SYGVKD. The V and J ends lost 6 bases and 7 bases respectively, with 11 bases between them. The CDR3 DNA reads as TGTGCCATCAGCCCGGGACTGAATACGCAGTATTTT. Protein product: CAISPGLNTQYF.

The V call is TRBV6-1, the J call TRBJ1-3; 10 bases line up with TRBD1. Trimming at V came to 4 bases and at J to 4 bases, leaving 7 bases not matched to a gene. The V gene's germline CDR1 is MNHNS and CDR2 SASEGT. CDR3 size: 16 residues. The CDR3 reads CASSGGGTGAGNTIYF. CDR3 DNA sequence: TGTGCCAGCAGTGGGGGAGGGACAGGGGCAGGAAACACCATATATTTT.

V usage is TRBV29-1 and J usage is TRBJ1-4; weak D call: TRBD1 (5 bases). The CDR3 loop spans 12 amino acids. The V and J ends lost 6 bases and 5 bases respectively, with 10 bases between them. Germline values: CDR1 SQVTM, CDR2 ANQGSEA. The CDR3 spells CSVTATNEKLFF. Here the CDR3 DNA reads TGCAGCGTGACAGCTACCAATGAAAAACTGTTTTTT.

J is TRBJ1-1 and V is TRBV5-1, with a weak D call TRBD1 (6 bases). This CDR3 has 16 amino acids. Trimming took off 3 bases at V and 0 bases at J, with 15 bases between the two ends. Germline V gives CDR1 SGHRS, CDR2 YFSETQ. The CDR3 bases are TGCGCCAGCAGCTGGAGGGAGGGGGGAATGAACACTGAAGCTTTCTTT. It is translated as CASSWREGGMNTEAFF.

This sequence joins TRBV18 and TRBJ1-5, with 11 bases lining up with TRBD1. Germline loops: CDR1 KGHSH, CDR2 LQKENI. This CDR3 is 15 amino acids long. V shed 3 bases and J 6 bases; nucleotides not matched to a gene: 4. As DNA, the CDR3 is TGTGCCAGCTCACCGGGACAGGGGGGTGTTCAGCCCCAGCATTTT. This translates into CASSPGQGGVQPQHF.

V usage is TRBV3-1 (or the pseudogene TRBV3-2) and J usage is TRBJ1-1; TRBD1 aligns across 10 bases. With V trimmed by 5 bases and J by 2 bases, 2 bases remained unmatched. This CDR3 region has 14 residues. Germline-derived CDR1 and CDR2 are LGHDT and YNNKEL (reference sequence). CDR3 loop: CASSRDRGNTEAFF. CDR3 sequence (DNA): TGTGCCAGCAGCAGGGACAGGGGAAACACTGAAGCTTTCTTT.

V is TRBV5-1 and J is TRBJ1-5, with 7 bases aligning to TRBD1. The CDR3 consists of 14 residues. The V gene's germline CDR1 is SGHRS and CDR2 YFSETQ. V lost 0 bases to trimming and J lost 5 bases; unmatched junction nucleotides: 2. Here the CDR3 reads CASSLGRGDQPQHF. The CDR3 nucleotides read TGCGCCAGCAGCTTGGGCAGGGGGGATCAGCCCCAGCATTTT.

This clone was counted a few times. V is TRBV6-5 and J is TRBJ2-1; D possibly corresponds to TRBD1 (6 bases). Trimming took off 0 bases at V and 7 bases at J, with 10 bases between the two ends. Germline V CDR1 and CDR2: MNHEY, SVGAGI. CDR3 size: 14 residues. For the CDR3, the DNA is TGTGCCAGCAGTTACTCCCCCCAGGGGAATGAGCAGTTCTTC. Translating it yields CASSYSPQGNEQFF.